Following are 16 T cell receptor beta chains from one sample sequenced in a study of blood T cell repertoires in COVID-19. Assay used: immunoSEQ multiplex PCR; TCRdb lists only in-frame clones, some missing. The sample holds about 29,000 clones, approximately 88% seen once. What was sequenced was peripheral blood. These receptors all stem from a man older than 75 with active COVID-19.

V usage is TRBV14 and J usage is TRBJ2-6; D perhaps matches TRBD1 (6 bases). The CDR3 is 17 amino acids. V was cut by 4 bases and J by 4 bases, with 17 bases left in between. CDR1 is SGHDN and CDR2 is FVKESK in the germline V gene. The CDR3 reads CASSPTGTLFGANVLTF. In DNA form, the CDR3 reads TGTGCCAGCAGCCCGACAGGCACTCTCTTCGGGGCCAACGTCCTGACTTTC.

The V gene is TRBV19, the J gene TRBJ2-7; tentative D call: TRBD2 (6 bases). The CDR3 length is 15 residues. Germline loops: CDR1 LNHDA, CDR2 SQIVND (reference sequence). The ends were cut back, 1 base at V and 5 bases at J, with 15 bases in the middle. The CDR3 DNA reads as TGTGCCAGTAGTATAGTCTCTTCGGGGGTCGACGAGCAGTACTTC. Encoded protein: CASSIVSSGVDEQYF.

The genes are TRBV2 and TRBJ2-7, with TRBD2 as a possible D gene (6 bases). V was cut by 7 bases and J by 0 bases, with 16 bases left in between. The CDR3 sequence is 15 residues long. Germline V gene sequence: CDR1 SNHLY, CDR2 FYNNEI. CDR3 in DNA: TGTGCCAGCAATAAACATGGGGGGACCTCCTACGAGCAGTACTTC. This translates into CASNKHGGTSYEQYF.

This clone has just a few counts. J is TRBJ2-2 and V is TRBV19, with D possibly TRBD2 on 6 matching bases. Germline lookup yields CDR1 LNHDA and CDR2 SQIVND (reference sequence). The V end lost 3 bases, the J end lost 4 bases, and 12 bases lay between the germline ends. The CDR3 extends over 15 amino acids. The chain's CDR3 is CASSMMEGVTGELFF. CDR3 DNA: TGTGCCAGTAGTATGATGGAGGGAGTCACCGGGGAGCTGTTTTTT.

J is TRBJ2-3 and V is TRBV7-8, with 10 bases lining up with TRBD2. The ends lost 5 bases at V and 5 bases at J; junction bases unmatched: 4. The CDR3 runs 14 residues. The germline V gene encodes CDR1 SGHVS and CDR2 FQNEAQ. DNA for the CDR3: TGTGCCAGCAGCCCCCGGACTAGCGGAGATACGCAGTATTTT. This codes for CASSPRTSGDTQYF.

The chain couples TRBV5-4 to TRBJ2-7; maybe TRBD2 (5 bases). Germline-derived CDR1 and CDR2 are SGHNT and YYREEE (reference sequence). The CDR3 extends over 14 amino acids. The V and J ends lost 0 bases and 6 bases respectively, with 13 bases between them. The CDR3 here is CASSLAGSAVEQYF. As DNA, the CDR3 is TGTGCCAGCAGCTTGGCCGGTAGCGCCGTCGAGCAGTACTTC.

This clone was recorded once. V usage is TRBV6-5 and J usage is TRBJ2-3, with TRBD1 matching over 7 bases. Germline loops: CDR1 MNHEY, CDR2 SVGAGI. This CDR3 comprises 15 residues. Germline trimming cut 7 bases from V and 4 bases from J; bases unmatched to any gene: 11. For the CDR3, the DNA is TGTGCCAGCACTCCGGGACAGCCATGGTCAGATACGCAGTATTTT. Amino acid sequence: CASTPGQPWSDTQYF.

The V gene is TRBV2, the J gene TRBJ2-3; 8 nucleotides agree with TRBD1. V shed 7 bases and J 6 bases; nucleotides not matched to a gene: 6. Germline V gene data show CDR1 as SNHLY and CDR2 as FYNNEI. This CDR3 comprises 13 residues. CDR3 coding DNA: TGTGCCAGCACCGCGACAGGGGACGATACGCAGTATTTT. Translated: CASTATGDDTQYF.

For the CDR3, the DNA is TGTGCCAGCAGCTTGGTGGGTGACAGGGGTCAAAGGCAGTATTTT. Translating gives CASSLVGDRGQRQYF. V and J are TRBV5-6 and TRBJ2-3; 8 nucleotides line up with TRBD1. CDR3 length: 15 residues. With 0 bases clipped from V and 11 bases from J, the junction kept 11 bases outside the gene matches. Germline CDR1 reads SGHDT; CDR2 reads YYEEEE.

J is TRBJ2-4 and V is TRBV13; a weak D match, TRBD1 (6 bases). Germline CDR1 PRHDT, CDR2 FYEKMQ (reference sequence). CDR3 length: 14 amino acids. The V end was cut by 3 bases, the J end by 4 bases, with 10 bases between. The CDR3 nucleotides read TGTGCCAGCAGCTTGCCAGGGGCGAAAAACATTCAGTACTTC. Residues: CASSLPGAKNIQYF.

The chain joins TRBV4-2 to TRBJ2-7; D unclear. This CDR3 has 14 residues. Germline V gives CDR1 LGHNA, CDR2 YNFKEQ. V lost 0 bases to trimming and J lost 1 base, with 7 bases between them. The CDR3 region has the DNA TGTGCCAGCAGCCAAGACAGGCTATCCTACGAGCAGTACTTC. Amino acids: CASSQDRLSYEQYF.

This clone was detected only a few times. V gene TRBV3-1 (or the pseudogene TRBV3-2) combines with J gene TRBJ1-2; D perhaps matches TRBD1 (6 bases). The germline gives CDR1 LGHDT, CDR2 YNNKEL (reference sequence). V shed 5 bases and J shed 7 bases, with 14 bases lying between them. CDR3 size: 13 residues. CDR3 amino acids: CASSLPTGFGYTF. CDR3 bases: TGTGCCAGCAGCTTACCCACAGGGTTTGGCTACACCTTC.

This chain uses TRBV6-5 with TRBJ2-1, with TRBD1 as a possible D gene (5 bases). The CDR3 covers 12 residues. The germline V and J ends were trimmed by 6 bases and 7 bases, with 10 bases remaining between them. CDR1 is MNHEY and CDR2 is SVGAGI in the germline V gene. CDR3 protein: CASSATGNEQFF. The CDR3 coding sequence is TGTGCCAGCAGCGCAACAGGTAATGAGCAGTTCTTC.

This clone came up a few times. The chain recombines TRBV5-6 with TRBJ1-4; TRBD1 agrees at 9 bases. This CDR3 comprises 15 residues. The trim removed 4 bases at V and 5 bases at J, leaving 6 bases unmatched. Looked up from germline, CDR1 is SGHDT and CDR2 is YYEEEE. The CDR3 sequence: CASSRLTGGNEKLFF. For the CDR3, the DNA is TGTGCCAGCAGCCGTCTGACAGGGGGAAATGAAAAACTGTTTTTT. Drawing the rest from reference TRBV5-6 and TRBJ1-4, the complete variable domain is DAGVTQSPTHLIKTRGQQVTLRCSPKSGHDTVSWYQQALGQGPQFIFQYYEEEERQRGNFPDRFSGHQFPNYSSELNVNALLLGDSALYLCASSRLTGGNEKLFFGSGTQLSVL.

The gene calls are TRBV19 and TRBJ1-2; the D is unclear. Between the trimmed V and J ends, which lost 3 bases and 6 bases, there was a span of 14 bases. The CDR3 spans 14 residues. In germline, CDR1 is LNHDA, CDR2 SQIVND (reference sequence). In DNA, the CDR3 is TGTGCCAGTAGTATTGCGGGAGAGTCAGATGGCTACACCTTC. It specifies CASSIAGESDGYTF.

The CDR3, as DNA: TGTGCCAGCAGCCACAGACAGCCCCTTGGTGAAAAACTGTTTTTT. This translates into CASSHRQPLGEKLFF. The V gene is TRBV3-1 (or the pseudogene TRBV3-2), the J gene TRBJ1-4; tentatively, D is TRBD1 (5 bases). The CDR3 is made up of 15 amino acids. V lost 3 bases to trimming and J lost 7 bases, with 15 bases between them. The germline CDR1 and CDR2 sequences are LGHDT and YNNKEL (reference sequence).